This entry describes one T cell receptor beta chain. The authors ran a second PCR of roughly 6 to 12 cycles using a sample-barcoded 5' primer and a J-beta primer mix. Every molecule of cDNA carried a tag from a template-switch adaptor with 12 random nucleotides. From the 5' RACE reads, TCRdb called clonotypes with MiXCR, one entry per CDR3 protein. This sample has hundreds of thousands of distinct CDR3 sequences, with approximately 26% found just once. This entry belongs to a study of blood T cells in healthy people across ages. CDR1 is LGHDT, CDR2 YNNKEL, per germline (reference sequence). The CDR3 runs 16 residues. V dropped 0 bases and J dropped 1 base, with 12 bases sitting between them. This sample also appeared in a second study, on T cells of mothers and their children.

This chain connects TRBV3-1 to TRBJ1-2; the D gene is possibly TRBD1 (5 bases). Sequencing was carried out using blood. This receptor was taken from a boy aged 2-15 years in good health. CDR3 protein: CASSQEDGAFNYGYTF. The CDR3 nucleotides read TGTGCCAGCAGCCAAGAGGATGGGGCGTTTAACTATGGCTACACCTTC.